What follows describes a single T cell receptor beta chain. What it recognizes is unknown. This specimen belongs to a study of T cell responses to AZD1222 COVID-19 vaccine. Repertoires were generated with immunoSEQ multiplex PCR, while TCRdb's copy carries only in-frame clones and drops some. The profile shows over 110,000 clones, around 90% of them singletons. Study-level results: Donors in the cohort were predominantly white British and more often female, and clonal diversity was possibly underestimated.

Pooled in the analysis were second doses at about 4 or about 12 weeks. There are 12 residues in the CDR3. The V and J ends lost 7 bases and 4 bases respectively, with 10 bases between them. Germline V gives CDR1 PRHDT, CDR2 FYEKMQ (reference sequence). This TCR was recovered from an adult who received the AZD1222 COVID-19 vaccine. This sample comprised peripheral blood, obtained 28 days after the second AZD1222 dose. The rearrangement links TRBV13 to TRBJ1-1, with D unclear. The CDR3 region has the DNA TGTGCCAGCACCCTAACGTCCACTGAAGCTTTCTTT. Residues: CASTLTSTEAFF.